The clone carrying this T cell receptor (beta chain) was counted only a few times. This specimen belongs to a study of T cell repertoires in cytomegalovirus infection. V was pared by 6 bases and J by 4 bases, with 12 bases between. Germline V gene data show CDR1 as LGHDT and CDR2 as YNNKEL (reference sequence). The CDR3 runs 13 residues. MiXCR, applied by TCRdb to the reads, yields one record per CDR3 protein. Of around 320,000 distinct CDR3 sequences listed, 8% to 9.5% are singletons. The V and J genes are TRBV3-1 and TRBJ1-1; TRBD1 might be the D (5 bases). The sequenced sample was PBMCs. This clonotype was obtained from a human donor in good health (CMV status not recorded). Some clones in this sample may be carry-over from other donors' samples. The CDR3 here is CASRWGMGTEAFF. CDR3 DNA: TGTGCCAGCAGGTGGGGGATGGGCACTGAAGCTTTCTTT.